This T cell receptor beta chain was recorded in a study of blood T cell repertoires in COVID-19. Some clones are missing from TCRdb's copy, which holds only in-frame ones; the method was immunoSEQ multiplex PCR. In the table there are over 35,000 clones, about 88% of which are singletons. Germline V gene lookup returns CDR1 SGHRS and CDR2 YFSETQ. The length of the CDR3 is 15 residues. Germline trimming cut 4 bases from V and 5 bases from J; bases unmatched to any gene: 9. This clone was detected once. V and J are TRBV5-1 and TRBJ1-5, with 7 bases lining up with TRBD1. Sequenced material: peripheral blood. The clonotype comes from a man between 70 and 80 years old with active COVID-19. CDR3 residues: CASSPWTGIDQPQHF. DNA for the CDR3: TGCGCCAGCAGCCCATGGACAGGAATCGATCAGCCCCAGCATTTT.